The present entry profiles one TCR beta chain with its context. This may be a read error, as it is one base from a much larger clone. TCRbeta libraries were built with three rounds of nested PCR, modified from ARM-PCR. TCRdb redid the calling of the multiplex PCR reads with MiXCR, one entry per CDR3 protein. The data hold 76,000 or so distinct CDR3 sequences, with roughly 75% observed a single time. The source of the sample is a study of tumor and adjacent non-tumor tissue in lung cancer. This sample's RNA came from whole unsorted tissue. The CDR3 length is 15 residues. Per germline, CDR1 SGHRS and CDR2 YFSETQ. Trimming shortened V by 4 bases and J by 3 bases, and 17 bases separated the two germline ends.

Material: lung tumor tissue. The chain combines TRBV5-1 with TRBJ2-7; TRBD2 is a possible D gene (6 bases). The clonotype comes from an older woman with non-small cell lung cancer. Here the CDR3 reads CASSPRLDVDYEQYF. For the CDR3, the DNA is TGCGCCAGCAGCCCCCGACTAGACGTAGACTACGAGCAGTACTTC.